This TCR beta chain is from a study of Ad26.COV2.S vaccination and SARS-CoV-2 variants. Study context: The donor was enrolled in the Ad26.COV2.S arm of the COV1001 trial. Once or twice, 56 days apart, Ad26.COV2.S was delivered intramuscularly.

Study-wide results and limits: A substantial breadth of spike-specific CD8+ and CD4+ T cell responses after vaccination has been reported.

The V gene lost 0 bases and the J gene lost 4 bases, with 7 bases spanning the gap. The germline CDR1 and CDR2 sequences are KGHSH and LQKENI. This CDR3 comprises 14 residues. This sample's treatment: roughly 20 received Ad26.COV2.S at low or high dose, single or two shots; about 5 received placebo; per-sample allocation not given. Repertoires come from day 63 after the first vaccine or placebo injection. Concerning this clone itself: Its antigen remains unidentified.

TCRdb keeps only in-frame clones here, not all; method: immunoSEQ multiplex PCR. The repertoire holds over 400,000 clones, with about nine tenths as singletons. The TCR comes from a person aged 18-60 years who received the Ad26.COV2.S COVID-19 vaccine or a placebo. Here the sequenced sample was peripheral blood, taken in a trial of Ad26.COV2.S vaccine versus placebo. The chain employs TRBV18 and TRBJ1-3; unclear D gene. The CDR3 protein is CASSPPPEGNTIYF. Written as DNA, the CDR3 is TGTGCCAGCTCACCACCGCCCGAGGGAAACACCATATATTTT.